A single sample gave rise to the 29 T cell receptor beta chains below, sequenced in a study of response to subunit inactivated influenza vaccine. TCRdb redid the calling of the RT-PCR reads with MiXCR, one entry per CDR3 protein. This sample has about 190,000 distinct CDR3 sequences, with around 15% found just once. The input for sequencing was CD8+ T cells sorted from PBMCs, taken approximately 5 days after vaccination. These receptors were obtained from a man between 45 and 60 years old who received an inactivated influenza vaccine.

The table lists this clonotype with many counts. The J gene is TRBJ1-5, the V gene TRBV28, with D maybe TRBD1 (6 bases). Deletions cut 6 bases from V and 6 bases from J, with 18 bases between. The CDR3 consists of 15 residues. From germline, CDR1 is MDHEN and CDR2 SYDVKM. The CDR3: CASRGYRDIGQPQHF. DNA for the CDR3: TGTGCCAGCAGGGGGTACAGGGACATAGGTCAGCCCCAGCATTTT.

Ten or more counts support this clonotype. V gene TRBV5-5 combines with J gene TRBJ2-2, with D unresolved. Trimming removed 0 bases from V and 0 bases from J, with 9 bases in between. Germline CDR1 reads SGHKS; CDR2 reads YYEKEE (reference sequence). This CDR3 comprises 16 residues. This CDR3 is CASSLGWFANTGELFF. The CDR3 DNA reads TGTGCCAGCAGCTTGGGATGGTTCGCGAACACCGGGGAGCTGTTTTTT.

In nucleotides, the CDR3 is TGTGCCAGCAGTGCCGGACAGGGCTACCTGAGCTCCTACAATGAGCAGTTCTTC. It codes for CASSAGQGYLSSYNEQFF. This chain uses TRBV27 with TRBJ2-1; 8 positions match TRBD1. V trimming: 5 bases; J trimming: 0 bases; junction bases outside the gene matches: 12. This CDR3 contains 18 residues. The germline CDR1 and CDR2 sequences are MNHEY and SMNVEV (reference sequence).

This clonotype appeared a few times. The J gene is TRBJ2-7, the V gene TRBV27; D may be TRBD1 (6 bases). Germline V gives CDR1 MNHEY, CDR2 SMNVEV (reference sequence). CDR3 length equals 14 residues. Trimming took 8 bases from V and 2 from J, leaving 16 bases between them. CDR3: CASSKRQDTYEQYF. CDR3 in DNA: TGTGCCAGCTCCAAACGACAGGATACCTACGAGCAGTACTTC.

This clonotype was recorded at least ten times. The V and J genes are TRBV12-3 or TRBV12-4 and TRBJ2-1, with D possibly being TRBD2 (6 bases). This CDR3 spans 15 amino acids. Trimming left V 3 bases short and J 3 bases short, with 12 bases between. As DNA, the CDR3 is TGTGCCAGCAGTTTCGGGCTAGCGAGCTACAATGAGCAGTTCTTC. Residues: CASSFGLASYNEQFF.

This clonotype was detected only a few times. This chain connects TRBV20-1 to TRBJ2-7, with 8 bases aligning to TRBD2. Germline CDR1 DFQATT, CDR2 SNEGSKA (reference sequence). The junction had 7 bases not matched to a gene; V was cut back by 6 bases and J by 0 bases. The CDR3 has 14 residues. CDR3 nucleotides: TGCAGTGCCCCCAGCGGGAGCGTCTCCTACGAGCAGTACTTC. Translated, it gives CSAPSGSVSYEQYF.

V and J are TRBV30 and TRBJ2-1; D remains ambiguous. The CDR3 loop spans 13 amino acids. CDR1 and CDR2 from the germline V gene are GTSNPN and SVGIG (reference sequence). V lost 0 bases, J lost 8 bases, and 11 bases lay in between. The CDR3: CAWSVGALDEQFF. As DNA, the CDR3 is TGTGCCTGGAGTGTTGGAGCTCTCGATGAGCAGTTCTTC.

This clonotype was found many times. The chain has TRBV5-1 and TRBJ1-5; tentatively, D is TRBD1 (5 bases). The germline gives CDR1 SGHRS, CDR2 YFSETQ. The CDR3 sequence is 14 residues long. Trimming took off 0 bases at V and 4 bases at J, with 8 bases between the two ends. CDR3 nucleotides: TGCGCCAGCAGCTTGGTTGGGGGGAATCAGCCCCAGCATTTT. Translating it yields CASSLVGGNQPQHF.

This clonotype was picked up a small number of times. J is TRBJ2-2 and V is TRBV7-8, with TRBD1 as a possible D gene (5 bases). With 5 bases removed from V and 5 bases from J, the gap between germline ends came to 12 bases. This CDR3 spans 14 amino acids. From germline, CDR1 is SGHVS and CDR2 FQNEAQ. DNA for the CDR3: TGTGCCAGCAGCCGATTTACAGGAACCGGGGAGCTGTTTTTT. This gives the protein CASSRFTGTGELFF.

This clonotype was picked up a small number of times. The rearrangement links TRBV6-5 to TRBJ1-1; TRBD1 might be the D (5 bases). The V end lost 0 bases, the J end lost 8 bases, and 7 bases lay between the germline ends. This CDR3 region has 12 residues. The germline V gene encodes CDR1 MNHEY and CDR2 SVGAGI. The CDR3 is CASSYSGGEAFF. CDR3 nucleotide sequence: TGTGCCAGCAGTTACTCTGGGGGAGAAGCTTTCTTT.

CDR3 amino acids: CASSRGMGAQEAFF. CDR3 nucleotide sequence: TGTGCCTCCAGCAGGGGAATGGGCGCCCAAGAAGCTTTCTTT. The chain couples TRBV4-2 to TRBJ1-1; D is perhaps TRBD1 (6 bases). Germline V gene data show CDR1 as LGHNA and CDR2 as YNFKEQ. The V and J ends lost 11 bases and 8 bases respectively, with 24 bases between them. The CDR3 spans 14 residues.

This clonotype was observed many times. The CDR3, as DNA: TGTGCCAGCCTGGGACAGGGGAGGAATGAGCAGTTCTTC. The encoded protein is CASLGQGRNEQFF. J is TRBJ2-1 and V is TRBV7-9; TRBD1 matches at 10 bases. This CDR3 is built from 13 residues. Germline trimming cut 8 bases from V and 7 bases from J; bases unmatched to any gene: 5. Germline V gives CDR1 SEHNR, CDR2 FQNEAQ (reference sequence). The full variable domain, in which reference TRBV7-9 and TRBJ2-1 provide the parts outside the CDR3, is DTGVSQNPRHKITKRGQNVTFRCDPISEHNRLYWYRQTLGQGPEFLTYFQNEAQLEKSRLLSDRFSAERPKGSFSTLEIQRTEQGDSAMYLCASLGQGRNEQFFGPGTRLTVL.

Only a few counts were recorded for this clonotype. The J gene is TRBJ2-5, the V gene TRBV3-1, with D tentatively TRBD1 (5 bases). The length of the CDR3 is 14 residues. CDR1 and CDR2 from the germline V gene are LGHDT and YNNKEL (reference sequence). The germline V and J ends were trimmed by 4 bases and 2 bases, with 11 bases remaining between them. CDR3 protein: CASSLRTPQETQYF. CDR3 sequence (DNA): TGTGCCAGCAGCCTCCGGACACCTCAAGAGACCCAGTACTTC.

The rearrangement links TRBV28 to TRBJ2-5; TRBD1 or TRBD2 may be the D gene (5 bases each). Between the trimmed V and J ends, which lost 4 bases and 4 bases, there was a span of 25 bases. The CDR3 has 18 residues. Germline V CDR1 and CDR2: MDHEN, SYDVKM. Here the CDR3 DNA reads TGTGCCAGCAGTTCCCCGAACACTTTTTCGGGGCGGGCAGAGACCCAGTACTTC. This codes for CASSSPNTFSGRAETQYF.

V and J are TRBV6-1 and TRBJ2-7; the match to TRBD2 covers 10 bases. The V gene's germline CDR1 is MNHNS and CDR2 SASEGT. The CDR3 sequence is 15 residues long. With V trimmed by 6 bases and J by 8 bases, 13 bases remained unmatched. CDR3: CASSARTSGPSKQYF. In DNA form, the CDR3 reads TGTGCCAGCAGCGCCCGGACTAGCGGTCCTTCTAAGCAGTACTTC.

This clonotype was counted between two and nine times. The chain employs TRBV6-2 or TRBV6-3 and TRBJ2-1; 7 bases map to TRBD2. Trimming at V came to 0 bases and at J to 0 bases, leaving 8 bases not matched to a gene. CDR1 and CDR2 (germline): MNHEY, SVGEGT. The CDR3 length is 18 residues. The CDR3 bases are TGTGCCAGCAGTTACTCTTCTCGGGAGGCGAGCTCCTACAATGAGCAGTTCTTC. The encoded protein is CASSYSSREASSYNEQFF.

This clonotype was seen a few times. The rearrangement joins TRBV4-3 to TRBJ2-2; 9 positions match TRBD2. The CDR3 has 16 amino acids. J lost 6 bases, V lost 1 base, and 6 bases had no gene match. CDR1 is LGHNA and CDR2 is YSLEER in the germline V gene. For the CDR3, the DNA is TGCGCCAGCAGCCAAGGGGCTAGCGGGACTCCCGGGGAGCTGTTTTTT. This translates into CASSQGASGTPGELFF.

This clonotype has a count of ten or more. The chain couples TRBV28 to TRBJ1-1; no firm D call. The CDR3 has 14 amino acids. Germline CDR1 reads MDHEN; CDR2 reads SYDVKM. Deletions cut 2 bases from V and 0 bases from J, with 7 bases between. The DNA for the CDR3 is TGTGCCAGCAGTTTAATGGAACTGAACACTGAAGCTTTCTTT. Translating it yields CASSLMELNTEAFF.

This clonotype was picked up many times. The chain is built from TRBV12-3 or TRBV12-4 and TRBJ2-1; no clear D. The V end was cut by 2 bases, the J end by 7 bases, with 0 bases between. This CDR3 has 10 amino acids. For the CDR3, the DNA is TGTGCCAGCAGTTTAAATGAGCAGTTCTTC. Amino acids: CASSLNEQFF.

The V and J genes are TRBV24-1 and TRBJ2-7; possible D gene TRBD2, 5 bases. The V gene's germline CDR1 is KGHDR and CDR2 SFDVKD. This CDR3 region has 12 residues. Trimming removed 7 bases from V and 2 bases from J, with 8 bases in between. The CDR3 loop is CATSPGTYEQYF. CDR3 DNA sequence: TGTGCCACCAGCCCGGGGACCTACGAGCAGTACTTC.

This clonotype turned up a few times. The chain combines TRBV12-3 or TRBV12-4 with TRBJ2-7, with TRBD1 matching 8 bases. Trimming cost V 5 bases and J 0 bases; bases outside gene matches: 3. The CDR3 is made up of 14 amino acids. This CDR3 reads CASSRQGFSYEQYF. The CDR3 bases are TGTGCCAGCAGTCGACAGGGGTTCTCCTACGAGCAGTACTTC.

This clonotype occurred a few times. A single base separates this from a much larger clone, so it may be a read error. The gene calls are TRBV29-1 and TRBJ2-3; D ambiguous. This CDR3 has 12 residues. From germline, CDR1 is SQVTM and CDR2 ANQGSEA. In DNA, the CDR3 is TGCAGCGTCACCCCGGAACCAGATACGAAGTATTTT. Translation gives CSVTPEPDTKYF.

This sequence joins TRBV6-5 and TRBJ2-5; D is unclear. The CDR3 is 13 amino acids. Germline-derived CDR1 and CDR2 are MNHEY and SVGAGI. V was cut by 1 base and J by 5 bases, with 8 bases left in between. The CDR3 spells CASSYFEWETQYF. CDR3 in DNA: TGTGCCAGCAGTTACTTCGAGTGGGAGACCCAGTACTTC.

This clonotype was detected only a few times. The CDR3 nucleotides read TGTGCCAGCAGCAGTTGGGGCACCGTCGGAGATACGCAGTATTTT. Its translation is CASSSWGTVGDTQYF. The chain joins TRBV7-2 to TRBJ2-3, with D possibly being TRBD1 (5 bases). The germline CDR1 and CDR2 sequences are SGHTA and FQGNSA. Trimming took off 5 bases at V and 5 bases at J, with 17 bases between the two ends. The CDR3 totals 15 residues.

This rearrangement joins TRBV7-9 to TRBJ2-7; D may be TRBD2 (6 bases). Germline V gene data show CDR1 as SEHNR and CDR2 as FQNEAQ (reference sequence). The CDR3 extends over 12 amino acids. V was clipped by 5 bases and J by 9 bases, with 14 bases between them. The CDR3 reads CASSGGDERQYF. The CDR3 nucleotides are TGTGCCAGCAGCGGAGGGGATGAGAGGCAGTACTTC. The complete variable domain, with remaining parts taken from reference TRBV7-9 and TRBJ2-7, reads DTGVSQNPRHKITKRGQNVTFRCDPISEHNRLYWYRQTLGQGPEFLTYFQNEAQLEKSRLLSDRFSAERPKGSFSTLEIQRTEQGDSAMYLCASSGGDERQYFGPGTRLTVT.

The gene calls are TRBV15 and TRBJ2-2; no clear D gene. This CDR3 has 14 residues. CDR1 is LNHNV, CDR2 YYDKDF, per germline (reference sequence). V shed 7 bases and J shed 7 bases, with 16 bases lying between them. CDR3 nucleotides: TGTGCCACCAAAGTACCCTTTTCCAGCGGGGAGCTGTTTTTT. Translated, it gives CATKVPFSSGELFF.

This clonotype was seen a handful of times. The rearrangement uses TRBV19 and TRBJ2-7; D is unresolved. V dropped 3 bases and J dropped 0 bases, with 6 bases sitting between them. Germline assignment: CDR1 LNHDA and CDR2 SQIVND (reference sequence). The CDR3 is made up of 13 amino acids. The CDR3 region is CASSIYFSYEQYF. Here the CDR3 DNA reads TGTGCCAGTAGTATCTACTTCTCCTACGAGCAGTACTTC.

This clonotype was counted many times. The J gene is TRBJ2-1, the V gene TRBV10-3; no reliable D call. The CDR3 length is 14 residues. Germline CDR1 is ENHRY and CDR2 is SYGVKD. V lost 1 base, J lost 10 bases, and 14 bases lay in between. The CDR3 DNA is TGTGCCATCAGTGAGTTAGGCCTAGTGGGCGAGCAGTTCTTC. This codes for CAISELGLVGEQFF.

This clonotype has a handful of counts. The chain carries TRBV12-3 or TRBV12-4 and TRBJ2-3, with a tentative D call TRBD1 (6 bases). Trimming left V 3 bases short and J 6 bases short, with 16 bases between. The length of the CDR3 is 15 residues. CDR3 in DNA: TGTGCCAGCAGTTTCTTGGGGGCCAGGTTGGATACGCAGTATTTT. Translating gives CASSFLGARLDTQYF.